A single sample gave rise to the 8 T cell receptor beta chains below, sequenced in a study of blood T cells in healthy people across ages. The authors ran a second PCR of roughly 7 to 11 cycles using a sample-barcoded 5' primer and a J-beta primer mix. Via MiXCR, TCRdb re-called the 5' RACE reads, giving one row per CDR3 protein. The sample records 1.5 million to 2 million distinct CDR3 sequences, 28% being singletons. The sequencing input was blood. The receptors were gathered from a young woman in good health.

About this clonotype: A read error is possible here, since a much larger clone lies one base away. Written as DNA, the CDR3 is TGTGCCAGCAGGGGCCGGGTGCGTGGCAAAAACATTCAGTACTTC. This gives the protein CASRGRVRGKNIQYF. The chain joins TRBV28 to TRBJ2-4; D remains ambiguous. Germline CDR1 is MDHEN and CDR2 is SYDVKM. This CDR3 is 15 amino acids long. The V end lost 6 bases, the J end lost 3 bases, and 15 bases lay between the germline ends.

This clonotype was found a few times. The chain couples TRBV11-2 to TRBJ2-1, with 8 nucleotides matching TRBD1. The germline V gene has CDR1 SGHAT and CDR2 FQNNGV. The CDR3 has 15 amino acids. The junction had 8 bases not matched to a gene; V was cut back by 5 bases and J by 5 bases. The CDR3 nucleotides read TGTGCCAGCAGCGTCCGGGACAGGCTCGACAATGAGCAGTTCTTC. As protein: CASSVRDRLDNEQFF.

This clonotype was picked up many times. This chain links TRBV20-1 with TRBJ1-4, with a weak D call TRBD1 (5 bases). The CDR3 is 13 amino acids. V gave up 3 bases and J gave up 8 bases, with 13 bases separating them. Germline V CDR1 and CDR2: DFQATT, SNEGSKA (reference sequence). CDR3 region: CSASSTGGEKLFF. In nucleotides, the CDR3 is TGCAGTGCTAGTAGTACAGGTGGCGAAAAACTGTTTTTT.

As for this clonotype: This may be a read error, as it is one base from a much larger clone. The V gene is TRBV14, the J gene TRBJ2-3, with TRBD1 identical over 9 bases. The CDR3 is 13 amino acids. V dropped 4 bases and J dropped 6; count of bases not matched to a gene: 2. Germline V lookup: CDR1 SGHDN, CDR2 FVKESK. The DNA for the CDR3 is TGTGCCAGCAGCCGGGACAGGGTTGATACGCAGTATTTT. Protein product: CASSRDRVDTQYF. Based on the CDR3 plus reference TRBV14 and TRBJ2-3, the full variable domain is EAGVTQFPSHSVIEKGQTVTLRCDPISGHDNLYWYRRVMGKEIKFLLHFVKESKQDESGMPNNRFLAERTGGTYSTLKVQPAELEDSGVYFCASSRDRVDTQYFGPGTRLTVL.

In its sample, this clonotype was seen many times. The V call is TRBV4-1, the J call TRBJ1-4; D is uncertain. The CDR3 runs to 13 residues. Germline V gene sequence: CDR1 MGHRA, CDR2 YSYEKL. Deletions cut 1 base from V and 4 bases from J, with 4 bases between. CDR3 sequence: CASSQGDNEKLFF. The CDR3 bases are TGCGCCAGCAGCCAAGGGGATAATGAAAAACTGTTTTTT.

This clonotype was observed a handful of times. The rearrangement uses TRBV27 and TRBJ2-2, with D unresolved. CDR3 length: 11 residues. Germline CDR1 and CDR2: MNHEY and SMNVEV (reference sequence). Trimming took 5 bases from V and 6 from J, leaving 4 bases between them. The CDR3 sequence is CASSGSGELFF. The DNA of the CDR3 is TGTGCCAGCAGTGGGTCCGGGGAGCTGTTTTTT.

The chain carries TRBV2 and TRBJ1-2; D unresolved. CDR3 length: 12 amino acids. V shed 6 bases and J shed 5 bases, with 10 bases lying between them. Germline values: CDR1 SNHLY, CDR2 FYNNEI. CDR3 amino acids: CASSDGIYGYTF. DNA of the CDR3: TGTGCCAGCAGCGACGGAATATATGGCTACACCTTC.

CDR3 DNA: TGTGCCAGCAGCTCAGGGGTTACCGACAGAGCATACAATGAGCAGTTCTTC. It translates to CASSSGVTDRAYNEQFF. The chain recombines TRBV7-9 with TRBJ2-1, with D possibly matching TRBD1 (6 bases). Germline loops: CDR1 SEHNR, CDR2 FQNEAQ (reference sequence). CDR3 length: 17 amino acids. V lost 4 bases, J lost 4 bases, and 20 bases lay in between.